These 13 T cell receptor beta chains share one sample of origin, sequenced in a study of cytomegalovirus exposure and HLA in healthy donors. Amplification used 60 Vbeta primers and 13 Jbeta primers. TCRdb's table, derived via immunoSEQ multiplex PCR, lists solely in-frame clones and lacks some. This table holds approximately 110,000 clones, roughly 70% found once. Sequences were obtained from PBMCs. Receptors originate from a man between 40 and 49 years old in good health and CMV-seropositive.

The chain uses TRBV7-8 and TRBJ1-1, with D perhaps TRBD1 (6 bases). Germline V gene lookup returns CDR1 SGHVS and CDR2 FQNEAQ. V lost 4 bases to trimming and J lost 1 base, with 10 bases between them. The CDR3 is made up of 14 amino acids. The CDR3 spells CASSSDRRNTEAFF. The CDR3 DNA follows: TGTGCCAGCAGCTCCGACAGGAGGAACACTGAAGCTTTCTTT. Together with reference TRBV7-8 and TRBJ1-1, the CDR3 gives the full variable domain: GAGVSQSPRYKVAKRGQDVALRCDPISGHVSLFWYQQALGQGPEFLTYFQNEAQLDKSGLPSDRFFAERPEGSVSTLKIQRTQQEDSAVYLCASSSDRRNTEAFFGQGTRLTVV.

V gene TRBV10-3 combines with J gene TRBJ1-5; D not certain. The CDR3 loop spans 15 amino acids. V lost 2 bases and J lost 3, with 11 bases in between. Looked up from germline, CDR1 is ENHRY and CDR2 is SYGVKD. CDR3 in amino acids: CAISENPLANQPQHF. CDR3 coding DNA: TGTGCCATCAGTGAGAACCCACTAGCCAATCAGCCCCAGCATTTT.

As concerns this clone: One end of the junction varies from germline; a read error may be responsible. The chain is built from TRBV2 and TRBJ1-2; TRBD1 matches at 7 bases. This CDR3 is 14 amino acids long. CDR1 is SNHLY and CDR2 is FYNNEI in the germline V gene. The CDR3 coding sequence is TGTGCCAGCAGGGAAGACAGGGCCATCTATGGCTACACCTTC. This sequence encodes CASREDRAIYGYTF.

The genes are TRBV9 and TRBJ2-5; 13 bases fit TRBD2. Trimming took 0 bases from V and 4 from J; bases not matched to a gene: 9. Germline V CDR1 and CDR2: SGDLS, YYNGEE. This CDR3 contains 18 residues. The CDR3 reads CASSVEPTSGRYGETQYF. CDR3 in DNA: TGTGCCAGCAGCGTAGAACCGACTAGCGGGAGGTACGGAGAGACCCAGTACTTC.

The chain is built from TRBV6-1 and TRBJ1-2, with 8 bases identical to TRBD1. This CDR3 region has 15 residues. Germline loops: CDR1 MNHNS, CDR2 SASEGT. The V and J ends lost 6 bases and 2 bases, in that order; junction bases with no gene match: 8. This CDR3 reads CASRMGQADNYGYTF. The CDR3 nucleotides are TGTGCCAGCAGAATGGGACAGGCCGACAACTATGGCTACACCTTC.

The rearrangement joins TRBV4-2 to TRBJ2-7, with D perhaps matching TRBD2 (6 bases). The CDR3 consists of 15 residues. Trimming cost V 5 bases and J 2 bases, with 16 bases left between them. Germline-derived CDR1 and CDR2 are LGHNA and YNFKEQ. Written as DNA, the CDR3 is TGTGCCAGCAGCGAACGACTAGTCTACCCCTACGAGCAGTACTTC. As protein: CASSERLVYPYEQYF.

This clone was counted between two and nine times. The V and J genes are TRBV6-1 and TRBJ1-1, with 7 bases that match TRBD1. The CDR3 has 12 amino acids. Germline V CDR1 and CDR2: MNHNS, SASEGT. With 7 bases clipped from V and 4 bases from J, the junction kept 3 bases outside the gene matches. The CDR3 bases are TGTGCCAGCATGACAGGGCCCACTGAAGCTTTCTTT. Its translation: CASMTGPTEAFF.

This clone was seen a handful of times. This chain joins TRBV19 and TRBJ2-1; tentative D call: TRBD2 (6 bases). The CDR3 totals 15 residues. Germline assignment: CDR1 LNHDA and CDR2 SQIVND (reference sequence). V was cut by 3 bases and J by 8 bases, with 17 bases left in between. CDR3 in amino acids: CASSILGGILDEQFF. CDR3 coding DNA: TGTGCCAGTAGTATTCTCGGCGGGATATTAGATGAGCAGTTCTTC.

This clone was detected a few times. The chain couples TRBV28 to TRBJ2-7; the match to TRBD2 covers 7 bases. This CDR3 contains 13 residues. Germline V CDR1 and CDR2: MDHEN, SYDVKM. V gave up 5 bases and J gave up 12 bases; unmatched junction bases: 13. CDR3 loop: CASSRALAARSYF. The CDR3 DNA reads as TGTGCCAGCAGTCGTGCGCTAGCGGCCAGGTCGTACTTC.

V is TRBV10-3 and J is TRBJ2-7; the match to TRBD1 covers 10 bases. This CDR3 has 17 residues. V shed 0 bases and J 3 bases; nucleotides not matched to a gene: 8. The germline gives CDR1 ENHRY, CDR2 SYGVKD. The CDR3 DNA is TGTGCCATCAGTGAGTCGACAGGGGGCGAACCCTACTACGAGCAGTACTTC. Translation gives CAISESTGGEPYYEQYF.

The V gene is TRBV30, the J gene TRBJ1-3; a weak D match, TRBD1 (5 bases). Germline V gene lookup returns CDR1 GTSNPN and CDR2 SVGIG (reference sequence). V shed 4 bases and J shed 8 bases, with 9 bases lying between them. The CDR3 is 11 amino acids. This CDR3 reads CAWTGWDTIYF. As DNA, the CDR3 is TGTGCCTGGACAGGGTGGGACACCATATATTTT.

This clone has just one count. This rearrangement joins TRBV6-5 to TRBJ2-7; the match to TRBD2 covers 13 bases. The germline V gene has CDR1 MNHEY and CDR2 SVGAGI. The CDR3 is 16 amino acids. V lost 2 bases, J lost 5 bases, and 6 bases stayed unmatched. The CDR3 protein is CASSYPPGLAGNEQYV. DNA of the CDR3: TGTGCCAGCAGTTACCCCCCGGGACTAGCGGGAAACGAGCAGTACGTC.

The chain links TRBV5-6 to TRBJ2-1; 8 bases are shared with TRBD2. CDR3 length equals 16 residues. Germline V gives CDR1 SGHDT, CDR2 YYEEEE. After removal of 4 bases from V and 1 base from J, the junction contained 7 bases not matched to a gene. The CDR3 DNA is TGTGCCAGCAGCACGTTCGGGAGGGCGTCCTACAATGAGCAGTTCTTC. This sequence encodes CASSTFGRASYNEQFF.